This entry describes one TCR beta chain. What it binds is not known. This entry belongs to a study of cytomegalovirus exposure and HLA in healthy donors. Findings of the study overall: Investigators reported around 150 TCR beta chains as tied to cytomegalovirus.

The germline V and J ends were trimmed by 3 bases and 13 bases, with 22 bases remaining between them. Germline CDR1 is SNHLY and CDR2 is FYNNEI. The CDR3 loop spans 16 amino acids. 60 Vbeta and 13 Jbeta primers were used in PCR. Data came from immunoSEQ multiplex PCR; TCRdb stores just in-frame clones and leaves some out. The profile shows about 94,000 clones, roughly 79% of them singletons. This TCR was recovered from a male donor in good health and CMV-seronegative. The chain combines TRBV2 with TRBJ1-6; D may be TRBD1 (6 bases). Sequenced sample: PBMCs. The CDR3 spells CASSDLTGSGASPLHF. For the CDR3, the DNA is TGTGCCAGCAGTGATTTAACAGGGTCAGGGGCTTCTCCCCTCCACTTT.